A single TCR beta chain is shown here with its context. Antigen specificity is unknown. The sample belongs to a study of T-cell memory formation after mild COVID-19. In the study overall: Largely donor-specific TCR clusters were found. Study-wide findings and caveats: Researchers found some responding clones in pre-infection memory, a sign that cross-reactive memory joined. Researchers report contracting CD4+ clones mostly in CM and EM, with CD8+ clones in EMRA.

Trimming removed 7 bases from V and 5 bases from J, with 14 bases in between. There are 12 residues in the CDR3. Germline V CDR1 and CDR2: SQVTM, ANQGSEA. TCRdb re-called the 5' RACE reads with MiXCR, one entry per CDR3 protein. The repertoire holds approximately 190,000 distinct CDR3 sequences, with approximately 20% as singletons. The sequence was obtained from an adult woman who had mild COVID-19 (a few samples of this study predate the infection). Cell type and time point are not known. Sequencing was performed on PBMCs or a T cell subset sorted from them (not recorded which). The chain recombines TRBV29-1 with TRBJ2-5; D may be TRBD2 (6 bases). The CDR3 bases are TGCAGCGCCCAGCTCGGGGGTGAGACCCAGTACTTC. This encodes CSAQLGGETQYF.